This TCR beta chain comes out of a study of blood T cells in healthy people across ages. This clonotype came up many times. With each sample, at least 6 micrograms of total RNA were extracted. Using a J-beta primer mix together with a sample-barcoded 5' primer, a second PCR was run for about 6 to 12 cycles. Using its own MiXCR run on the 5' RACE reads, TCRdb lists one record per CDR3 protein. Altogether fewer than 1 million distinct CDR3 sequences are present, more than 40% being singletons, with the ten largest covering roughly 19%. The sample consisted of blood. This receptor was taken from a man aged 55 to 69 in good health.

The CDR3 reads CASSLGQPLLTYEQYF. Here the CDR3 DNA reads TGTGCCAGCAGCTTGGGGCAGCCTTTACTCACCTACGAGCAGTACTTC. The V and J genes are TRBV5-6 and TRBJ2-7, with D unclear. Deletions cut 0 bases from V and 2 bases from J, with 15 bases between. The CDR3 is 16 residues long. The V gene's germline CDR1 is SGHDT and CDR2 YYEEEE.